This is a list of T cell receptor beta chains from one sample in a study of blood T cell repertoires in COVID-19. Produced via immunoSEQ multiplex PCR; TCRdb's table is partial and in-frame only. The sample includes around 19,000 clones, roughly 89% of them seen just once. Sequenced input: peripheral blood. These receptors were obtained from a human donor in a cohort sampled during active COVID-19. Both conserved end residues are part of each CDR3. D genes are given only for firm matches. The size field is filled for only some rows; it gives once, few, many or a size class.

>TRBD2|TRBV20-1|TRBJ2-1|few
TGCAGTGCTAGTGGAACCCTAGCGGGATACAATGAGCAGTTCTTC
CSASGTLAGYNEQFF
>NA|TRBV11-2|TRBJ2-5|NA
TGTGCCAGCAGCTTGGGTAATACGGGAGCCGAGACCCAGTACTTC
CASSLGNTGAETQYF
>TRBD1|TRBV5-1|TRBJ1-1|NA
TGCGCCAGCAGCACGCGGACAGGGTATCCTGAAGCTTTCTTT
CASSTRTGYPEAFF
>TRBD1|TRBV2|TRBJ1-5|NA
TGTGCCAGCAGTGCCAGACAGGGATCCCAGCCCCAGCATTTT
CASSARQGSQPQHF
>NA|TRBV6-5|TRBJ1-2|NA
TGTGCCAGCAGTATGGACAGCCTTAGAGGCTACACCTTC
CASSMDSLRGYTF
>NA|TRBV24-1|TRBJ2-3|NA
TGTGCCACCAGTGATTTAAGCCGCACAGATACGCAGTATTTT
CATSDLSRTDTQYF
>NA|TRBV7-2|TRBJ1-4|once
TGTGCCAGCAGCTTCACCCCCGGGGAAAAACTGTTTTTT
CASSFTPGEKLFF
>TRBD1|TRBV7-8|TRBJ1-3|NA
TGTGCCAGCAGCCTCAGGGGGGACACCATATATTTT
CASSLRGDTIYF
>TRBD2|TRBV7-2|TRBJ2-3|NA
TGTGCCAGCAGCACCACTAGCGGGGGGCGATCAGATACGCAGTATTTT
CASSTTSGGRSDTQYF
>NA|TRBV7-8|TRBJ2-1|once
TGTGCCAGCAGCTTAATGATATTGAGCGATGAGCAGTTCTTC
CASSLMILSDEQFF
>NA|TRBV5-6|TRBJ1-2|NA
TGTGCCAGCAGCATGGCCGATGGCTACACCTTC
CASSMADGYTF
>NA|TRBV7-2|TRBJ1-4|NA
TGTGCCAGCAGCTTAGGTTTTGGACAGTTTCCCCTGTTTTTT
CASSLGFGQFPLFF
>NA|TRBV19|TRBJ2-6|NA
TGTGCCTCCAGACCCAGGGGGGTTTCTGGGGCCAACGTCCTGACTTTC
CASRPRGVSGANVLTF
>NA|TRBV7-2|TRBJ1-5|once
TGTGCCAGCAGCTCGGTAGGCAATCAGCCCCAGCATTTT
CASSSVGNQPQHF
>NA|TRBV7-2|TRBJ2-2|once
TGTGCCAGCAGCTCCGATGGTTCCAGGGCCGGGGAGCTGTTTTTT
CASSSDGSRAGELFF
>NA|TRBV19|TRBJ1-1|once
TGTGCCAAAAGAGAGGGCTCGAGGGCTGAAGCTTTCTTT
CAKREGSRAEAFF
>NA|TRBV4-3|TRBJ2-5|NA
TGCGCCAGCAGCCAATCGCCCCAGGGGAGAGAGACCCAGTACTTC
CASSQSPQGRETQYF
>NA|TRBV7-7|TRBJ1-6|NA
TGTGCACTCCGGAGGCGAGGGAAGATCGGAAATTATAATTCACCCCTCCACTTT
CALRRRGKIGNYNSPLHF
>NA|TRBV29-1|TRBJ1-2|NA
TGCAGCGTTACCGACAGGCTAACGGACTATGGCTACACCTTC
CSVTDRLTDYGYTF
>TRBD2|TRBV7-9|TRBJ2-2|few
TGTGCCAGCAGCTTGGGACTATCCAACACCGGGGAGCTGTTTTTT
CASSLGLSNTGELFF
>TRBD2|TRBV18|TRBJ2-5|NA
TGTGCCAGCTCACCTCCACTAGCGGAAGAGACCCAGTACTTC
CASSPPLAEETQYF
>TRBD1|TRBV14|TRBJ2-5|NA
TGTGCCAGCAGCCAGATGGGACAGGCGAGGGAGACCCAGTACTTC
CASSQMGQARETQYF
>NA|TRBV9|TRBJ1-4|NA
TGTGCCAGCAGCCGGAGGGGGAGGGGATATAATGAAAAACTGTTTTTT
CASSRRGRGYNEKLFF
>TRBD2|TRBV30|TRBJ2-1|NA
TGTGCCTGCTTGACTAGCGGGAAACTCCATGAGCAGTTCTTC
CACLTSGKLHEQFF
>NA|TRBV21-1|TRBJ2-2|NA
TGTGCCAGCAGCAAAGCGCTTCCCGGGACTAGCGGAAACACCGGGGAGCTGTTTTTT
CASSKALPGTSGNTGELFF
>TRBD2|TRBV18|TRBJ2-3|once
TGTGCCAGCTCACCACCGGAAGCGGGAGGTTCCACAGATACGCAGTATTTT
CASSPPEAGGSTDTQYF
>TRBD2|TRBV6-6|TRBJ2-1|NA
TGTGCCAGCGGGACTAGCGGGGTTTCTAATGAGCAGTTCTTC
CASGTSGVSNEQFF
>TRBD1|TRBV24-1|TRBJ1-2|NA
TGTGCCACCAGTGATTCAGGGGGACCGAACTATGGCTACACCTTC
CATSDSGGPNYGYTF
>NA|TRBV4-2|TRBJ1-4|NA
TGTGCCAGCAGCCAAGATCTGTCAGTCCCCTCTGAAAAACTGTTTTTT
CASSQDLSVPSEKLFF
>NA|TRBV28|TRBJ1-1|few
TGTGCCAGCAGGGTTCTGCAGGGTGACACTGAAGCTTTCTTT
CASRVLQGDTEAFF
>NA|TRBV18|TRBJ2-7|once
TGTGCCAGCTCACCACCCGGACAGCGCTACGAGCAGTACTTC
CASSPPGQRYEQYF
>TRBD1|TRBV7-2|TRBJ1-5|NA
TGTGCCAGCAGCTTCGACAGGGGCAGGGATCAGCCCCAGCATTTT
CASSFDRGRDQPQHF
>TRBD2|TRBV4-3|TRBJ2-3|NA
TGCGCCAGCAGCCAAGAAGCCTCCTCCATTAGCGGGAGACCCACAGATACGCAGTATTTT
CASSQEASSISGRPTDTQYF
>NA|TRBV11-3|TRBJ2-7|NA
TGTGCCAGCAGCGTGGGGGGCTCCTACGAGCAGTACTTC
CASSVGGSYEQYF
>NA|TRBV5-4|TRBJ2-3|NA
TGTGCCGGAGGTTGGGGTACAGATACGCAGTATTTT
CAGGWGTDTQYF
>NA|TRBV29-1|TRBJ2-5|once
TGCAGCGTTGAAAGCTCTAGCTTGGAGACCCAGTACTTC
CSVESSSLETQYF
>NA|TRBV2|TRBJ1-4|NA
TGTGCCAGCAGAGTAGCACAGGGAACTGAAAAACTGTTTTTT
CASRVAQGTEKLFF
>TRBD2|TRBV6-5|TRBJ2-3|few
TGTGCCAGCAGTCCCGCTAGCGGGAAGGATACGCAGTATTTT
CASSPASGKDTQYF
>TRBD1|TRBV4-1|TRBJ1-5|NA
TGCGCCAGCAGCCAAGTTACAGGGGGGCAGCCCCAGCATTTT
CASSQVTGGQPQHF
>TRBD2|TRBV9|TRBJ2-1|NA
TGTGCCAGCAGCGTAGGAGGGACTAGCGGGAGGTCCTACAATGAGCAGTTCTTC
CASSVGGTSGRSYNEQFF
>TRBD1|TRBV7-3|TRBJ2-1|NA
TGTGCCAGCAGCTTAATAGGACAGGGGTACGATGAGCAGTTCTTC
CASSLIGQGYDEQFF
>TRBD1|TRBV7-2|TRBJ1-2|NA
TGTGCCAGCAGCGCAGGACAGGGGGCGGTTAATGGCTACACCTTC
CASSAGQGAVNGYTF
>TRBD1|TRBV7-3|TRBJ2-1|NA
TGTGCCAGCAGCCGACAGGGGGCCTCTAACAATGAGCAGTTCTTC
CASSRQGASNNEQFF
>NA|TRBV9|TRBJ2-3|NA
TGTGCCAGCAGCGTTCAGGGGATCTCCACAGATACGCAGTATTTT
CASSVQGISTDTQYF
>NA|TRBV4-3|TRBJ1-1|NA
TGCGCCAGCAGCCAACTACAGGGGAACACTGAAGCTTTCTTT
CASSQLQGNTEAFF
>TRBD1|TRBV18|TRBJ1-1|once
TGTGCCAGCTCGGGGACAGGGGTGAACACTGAAGCTTTCTTT
CASSGTGVNTEAFF
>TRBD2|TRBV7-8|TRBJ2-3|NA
TGTGCCAGCACTCCGGCGGGGGGTAACCAGGGAGATACGCAGTATTTT
CASTPAGGNQGDTQYF
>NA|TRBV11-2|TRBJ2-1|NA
TGTGCCAGCAGCTTAGCATCCTACAATGAGCAGTTCTTC
CASSLASYNEQFF
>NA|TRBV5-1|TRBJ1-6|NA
TGCGCCAGCAGCTTGTGCGGGGGCGGGGGTAATTCACCCCTCCACTTT
CASSLCGGGGNSPLHF
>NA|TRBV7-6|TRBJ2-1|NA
TGTGCCAGCAGCTCTCGGGGTGGGAATGAGCAGTTCTTC
CASSSRGGNEQFF
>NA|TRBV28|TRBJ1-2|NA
TGTGCCAGCAGTACGTCAGGGGATGGCTACACCTTC
CASSTSGDGYTF
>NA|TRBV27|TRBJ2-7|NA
TGTGCCAGCAGTCACGGCGGCTACGAGCAGTACTTC
CASSHGGYEQYF